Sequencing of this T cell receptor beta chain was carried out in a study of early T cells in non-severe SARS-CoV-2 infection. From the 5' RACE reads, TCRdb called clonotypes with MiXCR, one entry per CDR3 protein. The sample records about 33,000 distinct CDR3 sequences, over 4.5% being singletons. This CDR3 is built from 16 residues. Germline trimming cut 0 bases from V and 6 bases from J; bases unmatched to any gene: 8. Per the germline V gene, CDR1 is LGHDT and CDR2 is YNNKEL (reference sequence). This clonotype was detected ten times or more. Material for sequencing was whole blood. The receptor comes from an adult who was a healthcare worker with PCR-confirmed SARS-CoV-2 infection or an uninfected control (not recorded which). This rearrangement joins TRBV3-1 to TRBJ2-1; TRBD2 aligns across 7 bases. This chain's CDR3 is CASSQDASGSSNEQFF. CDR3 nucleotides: TGTGCCAGCAGCCAAGATGCTAGCGGAAGTTCCAATGAGCAGTTCTTC.